The T cell receptor beta chain under discussion was sequenced for a study of T cell responses to AZD1222 COVID-19 vaccine. Findings and caveats of the study: The study found Spike-specific TCR breadth and depth rose after two AZD1222 doses.

In its sample, this clone was seen a few times. Its antigen remains unknown. Only in-frame clones appear in the TCRdb table, and some are missing; sequencing was by immunoSEQ multiplex PCR. The data show tens of thousands of clones, with approximately 83% seen just once and around 17% held by the top ten. The V gene lost 3 bases and the J gene lost 6 bases, with 15 bases spanning the gap. Germline CDR1 KGHSH, CDR2 LQKENI. The CDR3 contains 14 residues. This chain links TRBV18 with TRBJ2-7; possibly TRBD2 for D (5 bases). The clonotype was recovered from an adult in good health. This material consisted of peripheral blood, taken on day 0 of AZD1222 vaccination. The CDR3 sequence is CASSPNGMDGEQYF. Here the CDR3 DNA reads TGTGCCAGCTCACCGAACGGGATGGATGGCGAGCAGTACTTC.